This TCR beta chain was identified during a study of blood T cell repertoires in COVID-19. Study-wide context: The samples span acute and convalescent COVID-19 from the United States, Italy and Spain. In each case, the material was cDNA or gDNA derived from T cells, B-cell-depleted T cells, or PBMCs.

Per the authors' pipeline: The authors estimated nucleated cell counts from reference gene primer amplification. Method: immunoSEQ multiplex PCR; TCRdb's copy keeps in-frame clones and lacks some. D and trimming were read from the DNA, whereas the V and J calls and clone size are those reported in that table. The repertoire holds under 200,000 clones, with roughly 86% as singletons. This CDR3 has 14 residues. V shed 8 bases and J 5 bases; nucleotides not matched to a gene: 7. Sequenced material: peripheral blood. The receptor's source is an older man with acute or convalescent COVID-19. The chain links TRBV6-7 to TRBJ1-1; 11 bases are a match to TRBD1. TRBV6-7 carries the ORF label, with uncertain function. The chain's CDR3 is CASEDRGPETEAFF. Here the CDR3 DNA reads TGTGCCAGCGAGGACAGGGGGCCGGAGACTGAAGCTTTCTTT.